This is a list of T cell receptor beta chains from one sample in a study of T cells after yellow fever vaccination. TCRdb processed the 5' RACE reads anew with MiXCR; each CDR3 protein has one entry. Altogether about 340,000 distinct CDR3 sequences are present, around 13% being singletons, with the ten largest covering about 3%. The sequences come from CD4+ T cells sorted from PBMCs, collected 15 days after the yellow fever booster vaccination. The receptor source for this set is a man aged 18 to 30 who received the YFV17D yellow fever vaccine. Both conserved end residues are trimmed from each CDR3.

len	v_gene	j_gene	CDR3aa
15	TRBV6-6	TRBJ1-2	ASSYRGGIVESYGYT
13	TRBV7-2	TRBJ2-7	ASSLAGQGYHEQY
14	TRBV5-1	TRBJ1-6	ASTLSGGSSVSPLH
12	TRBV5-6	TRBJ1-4	ASSLVGAREKLF
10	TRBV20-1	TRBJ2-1	SAPSGRAGQF
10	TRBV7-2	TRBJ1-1	ASSRPGAEAF
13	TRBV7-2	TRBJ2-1	ASRPGTSRYNEQF
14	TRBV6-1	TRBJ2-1	ASNKHFRDDVAEQF
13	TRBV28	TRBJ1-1	ASSLPLTGRAEAF
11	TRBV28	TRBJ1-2	ASSLSGLVGYT
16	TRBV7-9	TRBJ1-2	ASSSFLGGGPYLSGYT
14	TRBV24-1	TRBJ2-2	ATSAGDIGGTGELF
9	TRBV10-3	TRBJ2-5	ANGAGGTQY
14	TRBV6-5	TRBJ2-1	ASSSRKAGRTNEQF
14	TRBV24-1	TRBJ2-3	ATSEYGTRRADTQY
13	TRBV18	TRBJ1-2	ASSPPRGESVGYT
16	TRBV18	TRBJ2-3	ASSPRASGGASTDTQY
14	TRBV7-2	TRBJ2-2	ASSIKTGPNTGELF
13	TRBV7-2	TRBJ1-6	ASSLARDRAAPLH
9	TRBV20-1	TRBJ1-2	SVGGNYGYT
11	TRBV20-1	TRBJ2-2	SARDRATGELF
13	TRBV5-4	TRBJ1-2	ASSLGSGEYNGYT
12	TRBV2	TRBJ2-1	ASRAESSYNEQF
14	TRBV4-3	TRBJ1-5	ASSQENDGAVLPQH
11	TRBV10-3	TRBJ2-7	AISDPGKHEQY
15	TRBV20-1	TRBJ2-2	SARDPMSGGEIGELF
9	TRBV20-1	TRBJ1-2	SAGQGGRYT
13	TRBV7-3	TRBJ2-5	ASSLMAGGRGTQY
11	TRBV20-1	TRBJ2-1	SARTLGGDEQF
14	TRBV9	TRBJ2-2	ASSQGRQANTGELF
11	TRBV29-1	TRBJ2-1	SVGDASNNEQF
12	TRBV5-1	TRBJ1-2	ASSLPGLGDGYT
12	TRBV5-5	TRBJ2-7	ASILGGRYDEQY
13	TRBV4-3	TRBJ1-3	ASSQDTVSGNTIY
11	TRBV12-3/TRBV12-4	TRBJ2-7	ASSPGHLYEQY
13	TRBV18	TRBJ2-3	ASSPFSESTDTQY
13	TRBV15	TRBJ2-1	ATSREVLGYNEQF
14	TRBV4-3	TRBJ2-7	ASSQDWIQGSYEQY
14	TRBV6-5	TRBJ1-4	ASSTRGAATNEKLF
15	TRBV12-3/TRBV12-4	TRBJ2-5	ASQGGNSKLNQETQY
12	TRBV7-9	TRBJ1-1	ASSWGQGNTEAF
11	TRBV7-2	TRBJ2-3	ASSFRFPDTQY
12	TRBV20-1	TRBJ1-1	SAPPRTRNTEAF
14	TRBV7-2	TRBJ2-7	ASSLDGTRFSYEQY
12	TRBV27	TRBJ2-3	ASSLSLGRDTQY
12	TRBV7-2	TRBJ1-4	ASSLDRGLKKLF
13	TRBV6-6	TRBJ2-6	ASSRGETGANVLT
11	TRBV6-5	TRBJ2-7	ASSYGGIYEQY
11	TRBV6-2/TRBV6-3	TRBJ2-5	ASSRSGIGTQY
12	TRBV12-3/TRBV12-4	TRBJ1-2	ASSLRGYNYGYT
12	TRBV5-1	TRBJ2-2	ASEGALGTGELF
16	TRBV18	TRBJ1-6	ASSPLSAEGSGNSPLH
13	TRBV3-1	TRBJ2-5	ASSQGVGFRETQY
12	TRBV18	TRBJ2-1	ASSQETAYNEQF